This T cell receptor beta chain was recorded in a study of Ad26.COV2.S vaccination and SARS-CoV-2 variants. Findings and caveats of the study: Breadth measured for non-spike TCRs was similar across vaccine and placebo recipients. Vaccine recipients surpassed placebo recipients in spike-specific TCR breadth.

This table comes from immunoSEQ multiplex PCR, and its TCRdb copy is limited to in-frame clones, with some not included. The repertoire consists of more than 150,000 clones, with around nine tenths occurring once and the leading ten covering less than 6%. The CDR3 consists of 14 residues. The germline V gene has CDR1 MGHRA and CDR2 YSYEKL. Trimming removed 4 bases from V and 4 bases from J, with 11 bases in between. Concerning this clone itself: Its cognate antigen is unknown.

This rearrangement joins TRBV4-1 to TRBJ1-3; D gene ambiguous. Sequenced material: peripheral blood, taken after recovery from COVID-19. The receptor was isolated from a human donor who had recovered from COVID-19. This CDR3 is CASSPSPVGNTIYF. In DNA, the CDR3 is TGCGCCAGCAGCCCTTCCCCCGTGGGAAACACCATATATTTT.